This T cell receptor beta chain was retrieved from a study of cytomegalovirus exposure and HLA in healthy donors. Study conclusions and caveats: In vitro, a few CMV-associated chains proved specific for CMV antigens.

Libraries were prepared by immunoSEQ multiplex PCR; TCRdb keeps only in-frame clonotypes and omits some of them. The sample yields more than 45,000 clones, nearly 90% seen once. The CDR3 totals 14 residues. The germline CDR1 and CDR2 sequences are MNHEY and SMNVEV (reference sequence). V dropped 5 bases and J dropped 7; count of bases not matched to a gene: 7. As to this clone: Its antigen is as yet unknown.

The sequence was obtained from a woman aged 18 to 35 in good health and CMV-seronegative. Sequencing was done on a sample of PBMCs. This chain connects TRBV27 to TRBJ1-4, with 7 bases fitting TRBD1. The CDR3 sequence is CASSTHRGSEKLFF. The CDR3 nucleotides are TGTGCCAGCAGTACCCACAGGGGAAGTGAAAAACTGTTTTTT.